A selection of T cell receptor beta chains follows, all from one sample in a study of CD8 T cells in Susac syndrome. TCRdb passed the immunoSEQ multiplex PCR reads through MiXCR, listing each CDR3 protein once. The sample holds roughly 200,000 distinct CDR3 sequences, 85% to 95% seen once. The sample comprised CD4+ T cells from PBMCs. The receptors shown here come from a human donor with Susac syndrome. Both conserved end residues are part of each CDR3. The order of the fields is CDR3 length, D gene, J gene, V gene, clone size, CDR3 protein, CDR3 DNA. D genes are given only for firm matches. Not all rows give a size; the values are once, few, many and, for expanded clones, a class.

>13|-|TRBJ1-4|TRBV18|once
CASSPALDEKLFF
TGTGCCAGCTCACCGGCATTGGATGAAAAACTGTTTTTT
>12|-|TRBJ2-1|TRBV11-2|-
CASSLLKGEQFF
TGTGCCAGCAGTCTTCTCAAGGGCGAGCAGTTCTTC
>14|-|TRBJ1-1|TRBV5-1|once
CASSLQGTNTEAFF
TGCGCCAGCAGCTTGCAGGGGACGAACACTGAAGCTTTCTTT
>15|-|TRBJ1-3|TRBV30|-
CAWSVPGGKRNTIYF
TGTGCCTGGAGTGTACCCGGGGGCAAACGTAACACCATATATTTT
>21|TRBD1|TRBJ1-1|TRBV30|-
CAWSGVLGSGIRQGLNTEAFF
TGTGCCTGGAGTGGTGTCTTAGGGAGTGGGATACGACAGGGCCTGAACACTGAAGCTTTCTTT
>11|-|TRBJ2-7|TRBV3-1|-
CAARGGGEQYF
TGTGCCGCGCGAGGAGGGGGCGAGCAGTACTTC
>15|-|TRBJ1-6|TRBV15|-
CATSREVSGNSPLHF
TGTGCCACCAGCAGAGAAGTAAGCGGGAATTCACCCCTCCACTTT
>14|-|TRBJ2-1|TRBV6-2/TRBV6-3|-
CASIADSYNNEQFF
TGTGCCAGCATCGCGGACAGCTACAACAATGAGCAGTTCTTC
>14|-|TRBJ2-7|TRBV7-9|-
CASSENFQSYEQYF
TGTGCCAGCAGCGAAAATTTCCAGTCCTACGAGCAGTACTTC
>15|TRBD1|TRBJ2-3|TRBV7-7|-
CASSLVAGQGSTQYF
TGTGCTAGCAGCTTAGTGGCGGGACAGGGGAGTACGCAGTATTTT
>15|-|TRBJ1-2|TRBV12-3/TRBV12-4|once
CASSLGADVNYGYTF
TGTGCCAGCAGTTTAGGGGCGGACGTTAACTATGGCTACACCTTC
>13|-|TRBJ1-6|TRBV15|-
CATSRGQNSPLHF
TGTGCCACCAGCAGAGGCCAGAACTCACCCCTCCACTTT
>14|-|TRBJ2-1|TRBV4-3|-
CASSVTFSYNEQFF
TGCGCCAGCAGCGTCACTTTCTCCTACAATGAGCAGTTCTTC
>13|-|TRBJ2-7|TRBV5-1|-
CASSLGLLYEQYF
TGCGCCAGCAGCTTGGGACTTCTCTACGAGCAGTACTTC
>15|-|TRBJ2-1|TRBV9|-
CASSVAQGLYNEQFF
TGTGCCAGCAGCGTAGCCCAGGGGCTCTACAATGAGCAGTTCTTC
>12|-|TRBJ1-2|TRBV20-1|-
CSASRAPHGYTF
TGCAGTGCTAGTCGTGCTCCCCATGGCTACACCTTC
>11|-|TRBJ2-7|TRBV12-3/TRBV12-4|-
CASSFQGEQYF
TGTGCCAGCAGTTTTCAGGGTGAGCAGTACTTC
>16|-|TRBJ1-5|TRBV5-6|-
CASSLGAPGGNQPQHF
TGTGCCAGCAGCTTGGGGGCCCCCGGGGGCAATCAGCCCCAGCATTTT